The present T cell receptor (beta chain) was sequenced within a study of blood T cell repertoires in COVID-19. The V and J ends lost 4 bases and 2 bases, in that order; junction bases with no gene match: 5. The CDR3 length is 15 residues. Germline lookup yields CDR1 LGHNA and CDR2 YNFKEQ. Measured with immunoSEQ multiplex PCR; TCRdb has only the in-frame clones, and not every one. The sample lists tens of thousands of clones; more than 75% were seen once. The chain links TRBV4-2 to TRBJ1-2; 9 bases agree with TRBD1. The source of this sequence is a woman aged 60-75 years with COVID-19, enrolled during active disease. Source material: peripheral blood. The CDR3 loop reads CASSPGDRANYGYTF. Here the CDR3 DNA reads TGTGCCAGCAGCCCCGGGGACAGGGCCAACTATGGCTACACCTTC.